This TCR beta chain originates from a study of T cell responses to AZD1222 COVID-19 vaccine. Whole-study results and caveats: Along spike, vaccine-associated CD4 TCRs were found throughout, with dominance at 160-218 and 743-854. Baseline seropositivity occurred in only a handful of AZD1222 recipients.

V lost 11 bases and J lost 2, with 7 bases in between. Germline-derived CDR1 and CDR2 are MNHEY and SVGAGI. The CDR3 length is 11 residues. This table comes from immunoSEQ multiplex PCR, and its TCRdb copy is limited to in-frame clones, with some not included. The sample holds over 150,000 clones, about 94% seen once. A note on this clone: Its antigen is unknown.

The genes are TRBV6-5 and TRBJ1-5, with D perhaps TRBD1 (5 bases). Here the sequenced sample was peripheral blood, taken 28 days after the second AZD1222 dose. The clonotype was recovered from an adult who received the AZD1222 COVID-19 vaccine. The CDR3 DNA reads TGTGCCGGGGGGGGCAATCAGCCCCAGCATTTT. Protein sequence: CAGGGNQPQHF.